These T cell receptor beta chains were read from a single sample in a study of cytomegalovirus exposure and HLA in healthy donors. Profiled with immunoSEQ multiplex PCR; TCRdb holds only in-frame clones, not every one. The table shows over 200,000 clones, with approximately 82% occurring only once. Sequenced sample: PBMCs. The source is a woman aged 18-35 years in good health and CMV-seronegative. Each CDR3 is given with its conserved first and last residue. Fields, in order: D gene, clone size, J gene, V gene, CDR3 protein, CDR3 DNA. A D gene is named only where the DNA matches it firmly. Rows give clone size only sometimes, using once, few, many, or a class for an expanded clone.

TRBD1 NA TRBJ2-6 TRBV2 CASSLDRASGANVLTF TGTGCCAGCAGTTTGGACAGGGCCTCTGGGGCCAACGTCCTGACTTTC
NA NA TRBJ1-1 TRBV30 CAWKGNTEAFF TGTGCCTGGAAGGGGAACACTGAAGCTTTCTTT
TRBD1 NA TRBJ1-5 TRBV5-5 CASSFEQGSQPQHF TGTGCCAGCAGCTTTGAACAGGGGAGTCAGCCCCAGCATTTT
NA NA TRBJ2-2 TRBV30 CAWSLGGGGELFF TGTGCCTGGAGTCTGGGGGGCGGCGGGGAGCTGTTTTTT
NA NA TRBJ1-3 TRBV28 CASSLRAGAPSGNTIYF TGTGCCAGCAGTTTGAGGGCAGGGGCCCCCTCTGGAAACACCATATATTTT
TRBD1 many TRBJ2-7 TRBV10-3 CAISAGQGSHEQYF TGTGCCATCAGCGCGGGACAGGGGTCCCACGAGCAGTACTTC
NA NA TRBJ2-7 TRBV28 CASSPRRGRSYEQYF TGTGCCAGCAGTCCGCGAAGGGGACGCTCCTACGAGCAGTACTTC
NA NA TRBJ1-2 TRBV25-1 CASSTDGVQVGYTF TGTGCCAGCAGTACCGACGGGGTCCAGGTTGGCTACACCTTC
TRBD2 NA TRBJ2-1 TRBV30 CAWSHGLAGGQQFF TGTGCCTGGAGTCATGGTCTAGCGGGGGGGCAGCAGTTCTTC
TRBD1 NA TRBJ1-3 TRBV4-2 CASSLSRTGVGNTIYF TGTGCCAGCAGCCTCTCAAGGACAGGGGTTGGAAACACCATATATTTT
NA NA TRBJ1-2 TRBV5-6 CASKRRRTNYGYTF TGTGCCAGCAAAAGGAGGCGGACTAACTATGGCTACACCTTC
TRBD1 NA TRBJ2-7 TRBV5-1 CATQAGDRDEQYF TGCGCCACCCAAGCCGGGGACAGAGACGAGCAGTACTTC
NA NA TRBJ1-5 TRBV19 CASSGGQGLQQHF TGTGCCAGTAGTGGGGGACAAGGCCTCCAGCAGCATTTT
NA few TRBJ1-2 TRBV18 CASSPLEGLYGYTF TGTGCCAGCTCACCCTTGGAGGGACTCTATGGCTACACCTTC
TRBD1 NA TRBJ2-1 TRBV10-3 CAIGQGTIDEQFF TGTGCCATCGGACAGGGAACTATTGATGAGCAGTTCTTC
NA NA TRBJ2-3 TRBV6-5 CASRPRPSADTQYF TGTGCCAGCAGACCCCGGCCCTCCGCAGATACGCAGTATTTT
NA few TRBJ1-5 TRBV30 CAWGDGNNQPQHF TGTGCCTGGGGGGACGGAAACAATCAGCCCCAGCATTTT
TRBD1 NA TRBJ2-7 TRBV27 CASSTIRDSSYEQYF TGTGCCAGCAGTACAATTCGGGACAGTTCCTACGAGCAGTACTTC
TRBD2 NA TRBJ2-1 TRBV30 CAWRPGLAGPYNEQFF TGTGCCTGGAGGCCGGGACTAGCGGGGCCCTACAATGAGCAGTTCTTC
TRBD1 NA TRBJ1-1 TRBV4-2 CASSPTRQGTEAFF TGTGCCAGCAGCCCAACTCGACAGGGCACTGAAGCTTTCTTT
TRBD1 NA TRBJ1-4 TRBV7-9 CASSLSGTGNEKLFF TGTGCCAGCAGCTTATCCGGGACAGGGAACGAAAAACTGTTTTTT
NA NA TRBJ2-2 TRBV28 CASRSGGIGTGELFF TGTGCCAGCAGATCTGGGGGAATCGGAACCGGGGAGCTGTTTTTT
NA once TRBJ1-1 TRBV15 CATSSGIVSEAFF TGTGCCACCAGCAGTGGAATCGTGAGTGAAGCTTTCTTT
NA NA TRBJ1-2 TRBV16 CASSQGGRESGYTF TGTGCCAGCAGCCAAGGAGGCAGGGAGAGTGGCTACACCTTC
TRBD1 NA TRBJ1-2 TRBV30 CAWRTGENYGYTF TGTGCCTGGAGGACAGGGGAGAACTATGGCTACACCTTC
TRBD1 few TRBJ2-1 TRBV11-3 CASSQYRGPGYNEQFF TGTGCCAGCAGCCAATATAGGGGGCCTGGGTACAATGAGCAGTTCTTC
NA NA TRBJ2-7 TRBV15 CATSVVGESYEQYF TGTGCCACCAGCGTGGTGGGAGAATCCTACGAGCAGTACTTC
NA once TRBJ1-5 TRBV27 CASSPVGSNQPQHF TGTGCCAGCAGTCCTGTAGGGAGCAATCAGCCCCAGCATTTT
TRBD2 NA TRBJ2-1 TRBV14 CASSQDNWLAGDNEQFF TGTGCCAGCAGCCAAGATAATTGGCTAGCGGGAGACAATGAGCAGTTCTTC
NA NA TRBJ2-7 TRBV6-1 CASTASGVQYF TGTGCCAGCACTGCCTCCGGAGTGCAGTACTTC
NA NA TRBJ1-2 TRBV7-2 CASSLTTGRDGYTF TGTGCCAGCAGCTTAACAACAGGAAGGGATGGCTACACCTTC
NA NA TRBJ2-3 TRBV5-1 CASSLTTDTQYF TGCGCCAGCAGCCTAACCACAGATACGCAGTATTTT
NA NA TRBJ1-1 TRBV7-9 CASSRQNTEAFF TGTGCCAGCAGCCGACAGAACACTGAAGCTTTCTTT
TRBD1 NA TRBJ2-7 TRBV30 CAWTRQGTYEQYF TGTGCCTGGACTAGACAGGGTACCTACGAGCAGTACTTC
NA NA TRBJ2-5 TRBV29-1 CSAQAGGIRTQYF TGCAGCGCCCAAGCGGGCGGTATCAGGACCCAGTACTTC
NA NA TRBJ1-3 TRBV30 CAWSSVGGSGNTIYF TGTGCCTGGAGTAGCGTCGGAGGTTCTGGAAACACCATATATTTT
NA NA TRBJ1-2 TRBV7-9 CASSLTEGYGYTF TGTGCCAGCAGCTTAACGGAGGGCTATGGCTACACCTTC
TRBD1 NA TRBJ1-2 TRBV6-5 CASSFNGQGAGGYTF TGTGCCAGCAGTTTCAACGGACAGGGGGCGGGAGGCTACACCTTC
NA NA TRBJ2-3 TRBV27 CASSFDRTSFRTDTQYF TGTGCCAGCAGTTTCGACCGGACCTCTTTTCGCACAGATACGCAGTATTTT
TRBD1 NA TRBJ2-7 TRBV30 CAWTTGVEQYF TGTGCCTGGACGACAGGGGTCGAGCAGTACTTC
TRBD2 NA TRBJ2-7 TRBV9 CASSPWVAGGGEQYF TGTGCCAGCAGCCCCTGGGTAGCGGGAGGGGGAGAGCAGTACTTC
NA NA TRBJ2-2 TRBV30 CAWSAGVFTGELFF TGTGCCTGGAGTGCCGGCGTATTCACCGGGGAGCTGTTTTTT
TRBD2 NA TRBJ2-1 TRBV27 CASSPRERGVDEQFF TGTGCCAGCAGTCCGAGAGAGCGGGGAGTAGATGAGCAGTTCTTC
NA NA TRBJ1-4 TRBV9 CASSVGAGSEKLFF TGTGCCAGCAGCGTAGGGGCAGGGAGTGAAAAACTGTTTTTT
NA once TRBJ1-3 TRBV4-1 CASSQDRAGLNTIYF TGCGCCAGCAGCCAAGATAGGGCCGGGTTGAACACCATATATTTT
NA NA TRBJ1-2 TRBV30 CAWSRTAQGIYGYTF TGTGCCTGGAGTCGAACTGCCCAGGGTATCTATGGCTACACCTTC
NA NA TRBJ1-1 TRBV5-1 CASSFDERDKAFF TGCGCCAGCAGCTTCGACGAGAGGGACAAAGCTTTCTTT
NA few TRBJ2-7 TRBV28 CASSLCGPKGEQYF TGTGCCAGCAGTTTATGTGGACCTAAAGGGGAGCAGTACTTC
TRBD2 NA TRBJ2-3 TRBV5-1 CASSGGGSTDTQYF TGCGCCAGCAGCGGCGGGGGTAGCACAGATACGCAGTATTTT
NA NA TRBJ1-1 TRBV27 CASHPGVGTEAFF TGTGCCAGCCACCCCGGGGTAGGGACTGAAGCTTTCTTT
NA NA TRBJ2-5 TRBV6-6 CASGEGDAQYF TGTGCCAGCGGCGAGGGGGATGCCCAGTACTTC
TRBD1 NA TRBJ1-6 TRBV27 CASSPGTGSSPLHF TGTGCCAGCAGCCCTGGGACAGGGAGTTCACCCCTCCACTTT
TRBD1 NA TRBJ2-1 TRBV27 CASSSGQGVGEQFF TGTGCCAGCAGTTCCGGACAGGGAGTCGGTGAGCAGTTCTTC
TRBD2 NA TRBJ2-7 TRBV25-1 CASSWLAGGEQYF TGTGCCAGCAGTTGGCTAGCGGGGGGCGAGCAGTACTTC
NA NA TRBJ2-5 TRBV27 CASSLSPGDVRGTQYF TGTGCCAGCAGTTTATCGCCAGGGGACGTTCGGGGGACCCAGTACTTC
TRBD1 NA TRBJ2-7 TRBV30 CAWSTGETYEQYF TGTGCCTGGAGTACAGGGGAAACCTACGAGCAGTACTTC
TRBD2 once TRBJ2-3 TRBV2 CASSERAGDGDTQYF TGTGCCAGCAGTGAAAGAGCGGGGGATGGAGATACGCAGTATTTT
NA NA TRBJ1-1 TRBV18 CASSLTGNTEAFF TGTGCCAGCTCACTGACAGGGAACACTGAAGCTTTCTTT